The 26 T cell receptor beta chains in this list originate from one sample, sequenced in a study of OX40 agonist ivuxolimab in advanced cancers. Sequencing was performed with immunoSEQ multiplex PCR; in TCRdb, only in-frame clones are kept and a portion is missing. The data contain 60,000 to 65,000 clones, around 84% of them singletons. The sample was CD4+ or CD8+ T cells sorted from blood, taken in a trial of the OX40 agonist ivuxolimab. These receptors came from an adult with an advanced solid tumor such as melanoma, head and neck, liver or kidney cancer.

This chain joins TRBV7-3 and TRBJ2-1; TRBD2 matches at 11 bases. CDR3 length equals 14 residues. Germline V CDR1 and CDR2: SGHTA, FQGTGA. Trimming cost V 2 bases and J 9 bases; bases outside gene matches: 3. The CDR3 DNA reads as TGTGCCAGCAGCTTAGGGACTAGCGGAAGTGAGCAGTTCTTC. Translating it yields CASSLGTSGSEQFF.

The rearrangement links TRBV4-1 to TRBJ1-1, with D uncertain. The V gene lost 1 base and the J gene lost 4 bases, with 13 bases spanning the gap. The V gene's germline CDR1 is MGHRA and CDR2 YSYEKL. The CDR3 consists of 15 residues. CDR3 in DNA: TGCGCCAGCAGCCAAGGGGCAGCGCGGGGCACTGAAGCTTTCTTT. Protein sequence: CASSQGAARGTEAFF.

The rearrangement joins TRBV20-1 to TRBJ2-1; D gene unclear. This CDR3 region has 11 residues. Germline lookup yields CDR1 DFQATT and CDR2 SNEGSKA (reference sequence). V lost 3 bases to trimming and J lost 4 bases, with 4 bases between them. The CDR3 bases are TGCAGTGCTAGTGGTTACAATGAGCAGTTCTTC. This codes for CSASGYNEQFF.

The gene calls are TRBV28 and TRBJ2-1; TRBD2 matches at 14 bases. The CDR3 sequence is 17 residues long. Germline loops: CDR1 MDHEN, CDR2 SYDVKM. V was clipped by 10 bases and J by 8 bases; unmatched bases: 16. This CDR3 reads CAIGGRPGLAGVDEQFF. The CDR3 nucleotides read TGTGCCATCGGGGGGCGCCCGGGACTAGCGGGAGTGGATGAGCAGTTCTTC.

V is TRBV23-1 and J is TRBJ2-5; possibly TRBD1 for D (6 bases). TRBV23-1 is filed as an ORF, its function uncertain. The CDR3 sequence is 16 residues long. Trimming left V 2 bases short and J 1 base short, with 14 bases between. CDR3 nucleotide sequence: TGCGCCAGCAGTCAAGGAACAGGGTTTTCCCAAGAGACCCAGTACTTC. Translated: CASSQGTGFSQETQYF.

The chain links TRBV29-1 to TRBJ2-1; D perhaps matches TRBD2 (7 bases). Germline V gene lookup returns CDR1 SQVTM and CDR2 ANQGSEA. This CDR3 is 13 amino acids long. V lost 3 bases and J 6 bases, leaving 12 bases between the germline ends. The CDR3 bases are TGCAGCGTTGAGGGGGGGCGCAGCAATGAGCAGTTCTTC. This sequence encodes CSVEGGRSNEQFF.

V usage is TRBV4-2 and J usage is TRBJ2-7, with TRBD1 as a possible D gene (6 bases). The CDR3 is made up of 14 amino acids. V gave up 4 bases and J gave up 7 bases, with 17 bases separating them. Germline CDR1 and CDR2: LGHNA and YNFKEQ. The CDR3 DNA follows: TGTGCCAGCAGCCGAAGTCCGGACAGAAGTGAGCAGTACTTC. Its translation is CASSRSPDRSEQYF.

The CDR3 loop is CSVEILGQALGETQYF. CDR3 bases: TGCAGCGTTGAGATTTTGGGACAGGCCCTCGGAGAGACCCAGTACTTC. The chain uses TRBV29-1 and TRBJ2-5; 8 nucleotides agree with TRBD1. The V segment lost 3 bases and the J segment 4 bases; nucleotides outside the gene matches: 13. This CDR3 is 16 amino acids long. Germline V gene lookup returns CDR1 SQVTM and CDR2 ANQGSEA.

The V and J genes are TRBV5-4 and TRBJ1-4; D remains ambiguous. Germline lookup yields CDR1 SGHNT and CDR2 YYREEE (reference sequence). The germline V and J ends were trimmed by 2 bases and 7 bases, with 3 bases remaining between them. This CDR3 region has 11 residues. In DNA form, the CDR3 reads TGTGCCAGCAGCTTAGGTGAAAAACTGTTTTTT. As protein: CASSLGEKLFF. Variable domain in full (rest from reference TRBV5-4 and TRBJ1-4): ETGVTQSPTHLIKTRGQQVTLRCSSQSGHNTVSWYQQALGQGPQFIFQYYREEENGRGNFPPRFSGLQFPNYSSELNVNALELDDSALYLCASSLGEKLFFGSGTQLSVL.

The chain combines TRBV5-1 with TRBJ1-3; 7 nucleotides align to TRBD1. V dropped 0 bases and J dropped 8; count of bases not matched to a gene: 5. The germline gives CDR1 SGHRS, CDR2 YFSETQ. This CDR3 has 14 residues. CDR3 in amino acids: CASSLGQGRYTIYF. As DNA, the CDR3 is TGCGCCAGCAGCTTGGGACAGGGACGCTACACCATATATTTT.

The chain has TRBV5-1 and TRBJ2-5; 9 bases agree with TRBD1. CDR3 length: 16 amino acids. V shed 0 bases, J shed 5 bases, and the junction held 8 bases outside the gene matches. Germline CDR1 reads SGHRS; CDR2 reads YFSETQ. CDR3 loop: CASSLGWDRALETQYF. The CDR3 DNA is TGCGCCAGCAGCTTGGGCTGGGACAGGGCGTTGGAGACCCAGTACTTC.

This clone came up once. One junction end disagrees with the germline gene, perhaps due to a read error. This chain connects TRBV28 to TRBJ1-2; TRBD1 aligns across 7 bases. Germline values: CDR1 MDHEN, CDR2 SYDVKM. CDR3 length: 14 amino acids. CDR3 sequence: CARRGGRGIYGYTF. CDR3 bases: TGTGCCCGCAGGGGGGGCAGGGGGATCTATGGCTACACCTTC.

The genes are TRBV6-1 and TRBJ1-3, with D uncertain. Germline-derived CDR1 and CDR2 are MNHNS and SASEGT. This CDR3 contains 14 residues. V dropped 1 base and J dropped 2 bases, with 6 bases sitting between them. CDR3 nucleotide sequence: TGTGCCAGCAGTGAAGGGAACCCTGGAAACACCATATATTTT. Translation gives CASSEGNPGNTIYF.

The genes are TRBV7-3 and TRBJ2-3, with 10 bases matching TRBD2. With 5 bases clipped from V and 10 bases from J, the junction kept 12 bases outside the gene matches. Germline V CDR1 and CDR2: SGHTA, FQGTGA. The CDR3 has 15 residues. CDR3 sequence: CASSPRLAGLQAQYF. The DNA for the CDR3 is TGTGCCAGCAGCCCGCGACTAGCGGGCCTCCAGGCGCAGTATTTT.

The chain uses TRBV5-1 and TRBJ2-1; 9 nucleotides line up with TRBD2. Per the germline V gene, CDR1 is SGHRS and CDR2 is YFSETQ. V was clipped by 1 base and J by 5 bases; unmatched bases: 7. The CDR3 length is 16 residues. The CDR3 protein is CASSLIAGATNNEQFF. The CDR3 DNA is TGCGCCAGCAGCTTGATAGCGGGAGCAACCAACAATGAGCAGTTCTTC.

The CDR3, as DNA: TGCGCCAGCAGCTTGGTCTCCGATACGCAGTATTTT. As protein: CASSLVSDTQYF. The chain couples TRBV5-1 to TRBJ2-3; D not resolved. Germline V CDR1 and CDR2: SGHRS, YFSETQ. The CDR3 runs to 12 residues. V lost 0 bases to trimming and J lost 6 bases, with 5 bases between them.

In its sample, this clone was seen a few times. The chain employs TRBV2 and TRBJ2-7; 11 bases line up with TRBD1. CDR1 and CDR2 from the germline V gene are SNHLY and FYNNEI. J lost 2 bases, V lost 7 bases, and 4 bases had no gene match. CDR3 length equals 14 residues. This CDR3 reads CASNGQGAAYEQYF. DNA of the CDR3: TGTGCCAGCAATGGACAGGGGGCCGCCTACGAGCAGTACTTC. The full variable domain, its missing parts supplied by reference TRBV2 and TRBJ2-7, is EPEVTQTPSHQVTQMGQEVILRCVPISNHLYFYWYRQILGQKVEFLVSFYNNEISEKSEIFDDQFSVERPDGSNFTLKIRSTKLEDSAMYFCASNGQGAAYEQYFGPGTRLTVT.

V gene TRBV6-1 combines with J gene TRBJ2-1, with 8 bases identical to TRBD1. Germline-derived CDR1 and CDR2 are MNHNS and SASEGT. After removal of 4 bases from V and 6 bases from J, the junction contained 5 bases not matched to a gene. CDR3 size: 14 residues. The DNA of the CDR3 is TGTGCCAGCAGTGGGCAGGGGGCGGTCAATGAGCAGTTCTTC. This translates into CASSGQGAVNEQFF.

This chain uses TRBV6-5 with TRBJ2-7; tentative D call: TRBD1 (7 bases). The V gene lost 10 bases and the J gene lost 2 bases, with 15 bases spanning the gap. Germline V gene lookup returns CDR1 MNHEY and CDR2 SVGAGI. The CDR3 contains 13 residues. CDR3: CAIRGTAPYEQYF. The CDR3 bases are TGTGCCATCCGGGGGACAGCCCCCTACGAGCAGTACTTC.

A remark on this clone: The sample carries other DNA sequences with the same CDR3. CDR3 sequence: CASSYSGGTEAFF. The CDR3, as DNA: TGTGCCAGCAGTTACTCTGGGGGTACTGAAGCTTTCTTT. V and J are TRBV6-5 and TRBJ1-1; D possibly corresponds to TRBD1 (5 bases). This CDR3 region has 13 residues. V lost 0 bases to trimming and J lost 5 bases, with 7 bases between them. Germline CDR1 reads MNHEY; CDR2 reads SVGAGI.

The CDR3 sequence is CASSAGLAGFAQYF. Here the CDR3 DNA reads TGTGCCAGCAGCGCGGGACTAGCGGGATTCGCTCAGTATTTT. The rearrangement links TRBV5-8 to TRBJ2-3; 13 bases are a match to TRBD2. Germline V gene lookup returns CDR1 SGHTS and CDR2 YDEGEE. The CDR3 runs to 14 residues. After removal of 4 bases from V and 12 bases from J, the junction contained 8 bases not matched to a gene.

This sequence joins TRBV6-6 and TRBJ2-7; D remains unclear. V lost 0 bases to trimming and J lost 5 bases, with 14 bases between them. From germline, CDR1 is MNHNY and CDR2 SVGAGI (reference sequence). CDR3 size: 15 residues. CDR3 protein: CASSYSTPPGDEQYF. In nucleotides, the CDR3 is TGTGCCAGCAGTTACTCGACACCGCCTGGGGACGAGCAGTACTTC.

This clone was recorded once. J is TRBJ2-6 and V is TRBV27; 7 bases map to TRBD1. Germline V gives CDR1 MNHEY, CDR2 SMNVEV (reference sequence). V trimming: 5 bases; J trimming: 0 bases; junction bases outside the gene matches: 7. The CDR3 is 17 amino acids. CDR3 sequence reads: CASSLTGTVSGANVLTF. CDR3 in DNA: TGTGCCAGCAGTCTAACCGGGACAGTCTCTGGGGCCAACGTCCTGACTTTC.

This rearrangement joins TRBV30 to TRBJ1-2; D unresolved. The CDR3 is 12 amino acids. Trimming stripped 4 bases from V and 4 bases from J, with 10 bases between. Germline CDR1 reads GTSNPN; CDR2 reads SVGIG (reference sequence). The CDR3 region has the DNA TGTGCCTGGACTCGGGCCATCTATGGCTACACCTTC. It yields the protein CAWTRAIYGYTF.

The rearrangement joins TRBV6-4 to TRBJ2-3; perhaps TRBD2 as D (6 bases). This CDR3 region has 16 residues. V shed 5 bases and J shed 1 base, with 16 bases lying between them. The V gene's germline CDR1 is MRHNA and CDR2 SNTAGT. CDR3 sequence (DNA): TGTGCCAGCAGTTTGGAGGGCCCGGGGGGCACAGATACGCAGTATTTT. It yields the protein CASSLEGPGGTDTQYF.

DNA of the CDR3: TGTGCCAGCAGTGGGGAAGGAGGGGGAAAACTGTTTTTT. Translating it yields CASSGEGGGKLFF. The V call is TRBV2, the J call TRBJ1-4; D perhaps matches TRBD1 (6 bases). The CDR3 consists of 13 residues. The V and J ends lost 4 bases and 10 bases respectively, with 13 bases between them. In germline, CDR1 is SNHLY, CDR2 FYNNEI.